The rows below give T cell receptor beta chains drawn from one sample of a study of cytomegalovirus exposure and HLA in healthy donors. The repertoire was sequenced with immunoSEQ multiplex PCR; TCRdb's copy has only in-frame clones and lacks some. The sample gives about 120,000 clones, roughly four fifths of which show up once; about 1.8% is in the top ten. The specimen was PBMCs. The source of these receptors is a middle-aged man in good health and CMV-seronegative. CDR3s include the opening cysteine and the closing phenylalanine or tryptophan. The order of the fields is clone size, D gene, V gene, J gene, CDR3 DNA, CDR3 protein. A D gene is named only where the DNA matches it firmly. Not all rows give a size; the values are once, few, many and, for expanded clones, a class.

NA,NA,TRBV27,TRBJ1-1,TGTGCCAGCAGTTTACGGGGTGAGAACACTGAAGCTTTCTTT,CASSLRGENTEAFF
NA,TRBD1,TRBV6-1,TRBJ1-2,TGTGCCAGCAGTGAGGGGACAGGCTATGGCTACACCTTC,CASSEGTGYGYTF
NA,NA,TRBV7-9,TRBJ1-2,TGTTCCAGCAGATTGGAGTCTGGCTACACCTTC,CSSRLESGYTF
NA,NA,TRBV5-1,TRBJ2-3,TGCGCCAGCAGTCTTGGTCTACCCACAGATACGCAGTATTTT,CASSLGLPTDTQYF
NA,TRBD1,TRBV7-9,TRBJ2-7,TGTGCCAGCAGTTCTGACAGGGTAGGGCTGTTTAGGTTGGAGCAGTACTTC,CASSSDRVGLFRLEQYF
NA,NA,TRBV9,TRBJ2-1,TGTGCCAGCAGCGTAGGGGATCAGGGATACAATGAGCAGTTCTTC,CASSVGDQGYNEQFF
few,NA,TRBV6-6,TRBJ2-4,TGTGCCAGCAGTCCCCTCACAGAAGCCAAAAACAGTCAGTACTTC,CASSPLTEAKNSQYF
NA,TRBD1,TRBV10-3,TRBJ1-3,TGTGCCATCAATAACGGACAGGGTAGATCAGGAAACACCATATATTTT,CAINNGQGRSGNTIYF
NA,NA,TRBV7-2,TRBJ1-6,TGTGCCAGCAGCTTCGGGGTAGAATCACCCCTCCACTTT,CASSFGVESPLHF
NA,TRBD1,TRBV6-1,TRBJ1-6,TGTGCCAGCAGGATGACAGGGGCTTCACCCCTCCACTTT,CASRMTGASPLHF
NA,NA,TRBV6-6,TRBJ2-7,TGTGCCAGCAAAACCCGGGACTCTATCTACGAGCAGTACTTC,CASKTRDSIYEQYF
NA,NA,TRBV19,TRBJ1-1,TGTGCCAGCCCTCCAGGGCCGAACACTGAAGCTTTCTTT,CASPPGPNTEAFF
NA,NA,TRBV7-9,TRBJ2-1,TGTGCCAGCAGCGTACTCAGGGTTCACGGTGAGCAGTTCTTC,CASSVLRVHGEQFF
few,TRBD1,TRBV2,TRBJ2-5,TGTGCCAGCAGCGCACCGGGACAGGGGGCGGAGACCCAGTACTTC,CASSAPGQGAETQYF
NA,NA,TRBV6-1,TRBJ2-7,TGTGCCAGCAGTGGGCTGCACGAGCAGTACTTC,CASSGLHEQYF
NA,NA,TRBV14,TRBJ2-3,TGTGCCAGCAAGGAGCGGAGCACAGATACGCAGTATTTT,CASKERSTDTQYF
NA,TRBD2,TRBV7-6,TRBJ2-1,TGTGCCAGCAGCTTAGTCGGGACTAGCGCGAGCAATGAGCAGTTCTTC,CASSLVGTSASNEQFF
NA,TRBD1,TRBV28,TRBJ2-5,TGTGCCAGCAGTTTACCTACAGGGGAACAAGAGACCCAGTACTTC,CASSLPTGEQETQYF
NA,NA,TRBV6-5,TRBJ1-5,TGTGCCAGCGGCCAGGTAGGCGCAAATCAGCCCCAGCATTTT,CASGQVGANQPQHF
NA,NA,TRBV19,TRBJ2-2,TGTGCCAGTAGTATGGGGGCAGACACCGGGGAGCTGTTTTTT,CASSMGADTGELFF
NA,TRBD2,TRBV7-2,TRBJ2-1,TGTGCCAGCAGCCAGACCAGCGGGGGTGGTCGCAATGAGCAGTTCTTC,CASSQTSGGGRNEQFF
NA,TRBD2,TRBV7-9,TRBJ2-5,TGTGCCAGCAGCGGGTTAAGGACTAGCGTAAAAGAGACCCAGTACTTC,CASSGLRTSVKETQYF
NA,NA,TRBV4-3,TRBJ1-1,TGCGCCAGCAGCCAAGTCCAGAACACTGAAGCTTTCTTT,CASSQVQNTEAFF
few,NA,TRBV14,TRBJ1-2,TGTGCCAGCAGCCTTGGGACAAGAGTTAACTATGGCTACACCTTC,CASSLGTRVNYGYTF
NA,NA,TRBV14,TRBJ2-1,TGTGCCAGCAGCCAAGGCAGGCCCTATGAGCAGTTCTTC,CASSQGRPYEQFF
NA,NA,TRBV7-8,TRBJ1-2,TGTGCCAGCAGCCTCACGGGGGACTATGGCTACACCTTC,CASSLTGDYGYTF
few,NA,TRBV28,TRBJ2-7,TGTGCCAGCAGCCGCGGTACCGAGCAGTACTTC,CASSRGTEQYF
once,TRBD2,TRBV28,TRBJ2-1,TGTGCCAGCAGAACCACTAGCGCGGGCCTCTACAATGAGCAGTTCTTC,CASRTTSAGLYNEQFF
NA,TRBD2,TRBV15,TRBJ2-2,TGTGCCACCAGCAGGGCTCTAGCGGGAGGCAACACCGGGGAGCTGTTTTTT,CATSRALAGGNTGELFF
NA,TRBD1,TRBV20-1,TRBJ2-5,TGCAGTTCTTACAGGGGAGAGACCCAGTACTTC,CSSYRGETQYF
NA,NA,TRBV6-5,TRBJ1-1,TGTGCCATCCGACAGGCCTCGAACACTGAAGCTTTCTTT,CAIRQASNTEAFF
once,TRBD1,TRBV27,TRBJ1-2,TGTGCCAGCAGTTCTCTCCTTACAGGGGGCGCGTCAAGTGGCTACACCTTC,CASSSLLTGGASSGYTF
few,NA,TRBV28,TRBJ1-4,TGTGCCAGCAGTGCCGGACAGAGTAATGAAAAACTGTTTTTT,CASSAGQSNEKLFF
once,NA,TRBV4-3,TRBJ2-1,TGCGCCAGCAGCCCCTTATTCGGTGAGCAGTTCTTC,CASSPLFGEQFF
NA,NA,TRBV2,TRBJ1-6,TGTGCCAGCAGTGAGGACAGCCGTAATTCACCCCTCCACTTT,CASSEDSRNSPLHF
NA,TRBD2,TRBV9,TRBJ2-7,TGTGCCAGCAGCGTAGCTTTGGTAGCGGGAGTGGAAGAGCAGTACTTC,CASSVALVAGVEEQYF
NA,NA,TRBV4-3,TRBJ2-7,TGCGCCAGCAGCCTGAGCACCTACGAGCAGTACTTC,CASSLSTYEQYF
NA,TRBD1,TRBV7-2,TRBJ2-5,TGTGCCAGCAGCCCCGACAGGGTGTACCAAGAGACCCAGTACTTC,CASSPDRVYQETQYF
few,NA,TRBV28,TRBJ1-5,TGTGCCAGCAGTTTAAGTATGTCAGGGGATCAGCCCCAGCATTTT,CASSLSMSGDQPQHF
NA,TRBD1,TRBV6-6,TRBJ2-1,TGTGCCAGCAGTTACTCCGGGACAGTCGGTGGAGAGCAGTTCTTC,CASSYSGTVGGEQFF